The clone carrying this TCR beta chain turned up a few times. Its antigen is currently unknown. Together with a sample-barcoded 5' primer, a J-beta primer mix was included in a second PCR lasting roughly 7 to 11 cycles. TCRdb recomputed calls from the 5' RACE reads with MiXCR, one row per CDR3 protein. The sample lists about 1.4 million distinct CDR3 sequences; 55% to 75% were seen once. The data derive from a study of blood T cells in healthy people across ages. The study, taken as a whole, reports: Long-lived and aged donors differed, with more naive CD4+ cells and higher diversity in the long-lived. Diversity estimates from one million T cells were considered underestimates.

Sequencing was performed on blood. The clonotype was recovered from a man aged 18 to 30 in good health.

In DNA, the CDR3 is TGTGCCAGCAGTTACTCGAAGGTAGAGCAGTACTTC. Translating gives CASSYSKVEQYF. The genes are TRBV6-2 or TRBV6-3 and TRBJ2-7; D call uncertain. CDR3 length: 12 residues. The germline gives CDR1 MNHEY, CDR2 SVGEGT. V lost 0 bases and J 7 bases, leaving 7 bases between the germline ends.